Presented here are 30 T cell receptor beta chains from one specimen sequenced in a study of blood T cell repertoires in COVID-19. The assay was immunoSEQ multiplex PCR, and TCRdb's table has in-frame clones only and misses some. This sample carries roughly 180,000 clones, roughly 80% of them seen once, and the ten largest clones take roughly 5%. Material: peripheral blood. The receptors derive from a woman in her 30s with acute or convalescent COVID-19.

The V call is TRBV19, the J call TRBJ2-7; 8 bases line up with TRBD1. CDR1 and CDR2 from the germline V gene are LNHDA and SQIVND (reference sequence). J was trimmed by 0 bases and V by 4 bases; bases with no gene match: 5. The CDR3 totals 15 residues. The CDR3 DNA reads TGTGCCAGTAGTAGGGCAGGGGGCGTCTCCTACGAGCAGTACTTC. Protein product: CASSRAGGVSYEQYF.

This clone was seen once. The chain links TRBV19 to TRBJ1-2, with a possible D match to TRBD1 (5 bases). Germline values: CDR1 LNHDA, CDR2 SQIVND (reference sequence). CDR3 length: 14 amino acids. Trimming stripped 0 bases from V and 7 bases from J, with 12 bases between. The CDR3 sequence: CASSIDLGLGGYTF. The DNA of the CDR3 is TGTGCCAGTAGTATAGATCTGGGGCTTGGTGGCTACACCTTC.

This clone is a singleton in its sample. J is TRBJ1-1 and V is TRBV12-3 or TRBV12-4; possible D gene TRBD1, 5 bases. The ends were cut back, 8 bases at V and 12 bases at J, with 19 bases in the middle. The CDR3 runs 12 residues. CDR3 bases: TGTGCCAGCCGGACCCTGGGGGGTCGGTCTTTCTTT. Encoded protein: CASRTLGGRSFF.

This rearrangement joins TRBV14 to TRBJ1-6, with 7 bases identical to TRBD1. The junction had 8 bases not matched to a gene; V was cut back by 5 bases and J by 7 bases. Germline values: CDR1 SGHDN, CDR2 FVKESK. This CDR3 comprises 15 residues. The CDR3 DNA is TGTGCCAGCAGCTCCAACAGGGGACGGAATTCACCCCTCCACTTT. Amino acids: CASSSNRGRNSPLHF. The complete variable domain, with remaining parts taken from reference TRBV14 and TRBJ1-6, reads EAGVTQFPSHSVIEKGQTVTLRCDPISGHDNLYWYRRVMGKEIKFLLHFVKESKQDESGMPNNRFLAERTGGTYSTLKVQPAELEDSGVYFCASSSNRGRNSPLHFGNGTRLTVT.

V usage is TRBV7-9 and J usage is TRBJ1-3; D is ambiguous. Germline assignment: CDR1 SEHNR and CDR2 FQNEAQ (reference sequence). The CDR3 extends over 14 amino acids. V was shortened by 2 bases and J by 0 bases, with 5 bases between the two germline ends. The CDR3 DNA reads TGTGCCAGCAGCTTATCGAGCTCTGGAAACACCATATATTTT. It codes for CASSLSSSGNTIYF. Looking up the rest from reference TRBV7-9 and TRBJ1-3 gives the full variable domain: DTGVSQNPRHKITKRGQNVTFRCDPISEHNRLYWYRQTLGQGPEFLTYFQNEAQLEKSRLLSDRFSAERPKGSFSTLEIQRTEQGDSAMYLCASSLSSSGNTIYFGEGSWLTVV.

The chain uses TRBV21-1 and TRBJ2-1; no check of the table's D call, TRBD1, against the DNA was made. TRBV21-1 is a pseudogene segment. This CDR3 is 20 amino acids long. CDR3 region: CASSKATPPTVKMDRDEQFF. The CDR3 DNA follows: TGTGCCAGCAGCAAAGCCACCCCCCCCACGGTCAAAATGGACAGGGATGAGCAGTTCTTC.

J is TRBJ1-1 and V is TRBV19; D not resolved. V lost 2 bases to trimming and J lost 3 bases, with 7 bases between them. The CDR3 has 13 amino acids. The germline CDR1 and CDR2 sequences are LNHDA and SQIVND (reference sequence). CDR3 DNA sequence: TGTGCCAGTAGTATACAGTTATACACTGAAGCTTTCTTT. Translating it yields CASSIQLYTEAFF.

V usage is TRBV30 and J usage is TRBJ2-5, with a possible D match to TRBD2 (6 bases). The CDR3 is made up of 14 amino acids. Germline V gene sequence: CDR1 GTSNPN, CDR2 SVGIG (reference sequence). The V gene lost 8 bases and the J gene lost 1 base, with 17 bases spanning the gap. CDR3 sequence: CAHQSGGIQETQYF. CDR3 nucleotide sequence: TGTGCCCACCAGTCCGGGGGTATCCAAGAGACCCAGTACTTC.

The chain employs TRBV9 and TRBJ1-3, with D possibly TRBD1 on 5 matching bases. Germline-derived CDR1 and CDR2 are SGDLS and YYNGEE. The CDR3 totals 15 residues. V was cut by 3 bases and J by 0 bases, with 10 bases left in between. The CDR3 loop reads CASSETVSSGNTIYF. The CDR3 nucleotides are TGTGCCAGCAGCGAGACAGTGAGCTCTGGAAACACCATATATTTT.

V and J are TRBV7-8 and TRBJ2-1; 7 bases match TRBD1. V dropped 1 base and J dropped 6; count of bases not matched to a gene: 12. Germline CDR1 SGHVS, CDR2 FQNEAQ. The CDR3 runs to 17 residues. CDR3 sequence reads: CASSLELSTGSFNEQFF. CDR3 in DNA: TGTGCCAGCAGCTTAGAGTTATCGACAGGGAGTTTCAATGAGCAGTTCTTC.

CDR3: CASRTGRTTNEKLFF. The CDR3 nucleotides read TGTGCCTCACGGACAGGGCGGACAACTAATGAAAAACTGTTTTTT. The rearrangement uses TRBV2 and TRBJ1-4; 8 positions match TRBD1. V lost 11 bases and J lost 0; bases outside the gene matches: 8. In germline, CDR1 is SNHLY, CDR2 FYNNEI. This CDR3 spans 15 amino acids.

This chain joins TRBV19 and TRBJ2-5; 13 positions match TRBD2. This CDR3 has 16 amino acids. Germline assignment: CDR1 LNHDA and CDR2 SQIVND (reference sequence). Trimming took 5 bases from V and 5 from J; bases not matched to a gene: 8. As DNA, the CDR3 is TGTGCCAGTAGTTCAGCCGGGACTAGCGGGACGGAGACCCAGTACTTC. It specifies CASSSAGTSGTETQYF.

This chain uses TRBV27 with TRBJ2-6; 8 bases fit TRBD1. The CDR3 spans 17 residues. After removal of 6 bases from V and 0 bases from J, the junction contained 7 bases not matched to a gene. Germline CDR1 reads MNHEY; CDR2 reads SMNVEV (reference sequence). The CDR3 DNA is TGTGCCAGCAGATCCGGGACAGGCCACTCTGGGGCCAACGTCCTGACTTTC. Translation: CASRSGTGHSGANVLTF.

This clone has only a few counts. CDR3 nucleotides: TGTGCCAGCAGTTCCCCGGACAGGCTAACCTATGGCTACACCTTC. The encoded protein is CASSSPDRLTYGYTF. The chain has TRBV6-6 and TRBJ1-2; 7 nucleotides match TRBD1. Germline CDR1 and CDR2: MNHNY and SVGAGI (reference sequence). The CDR3 sequence is 15 residues long. The junction had 9 bases not matched to a gene; V was cut back by 4 bases and J by 4 bases.

J is TRBJ2-7 and V is TRBV30, with D possibly being TRBD2 (6 bases). The CDR3 loop spans 17 amino acids. V was trimmed by 2 bases and J by 3 bases, leaving 23 bases between them. Per germline, CDR1 GTSNPN and CDR2 SVGIG (reference sequence). CDR3 region: CAWSPGAIVMMLYEQYF. In nucleotides, the CDR3 is TGTGCCTGGAGTCCGGGAGCTATCGTCATGATGCTCTACGAGCAGTACTTC.

The V call is TRBV19, the J call TRBJ2-2; 12 bases map to TRBD2. The CDR3 totals 18 residues. Germline V lookup: CDR1 LNHDA, CDR2 SQIVND (reference sequence). J was trimmed by 2 bases and V by 5 bases; bases with no gene match: 9. CDR3 region: CASSPWTSGIKNTGELFF. The CDR3 nucleotides read TGTGCCAGTAGTCCTTGGACTAGCGGGATTAAAAACACCGGGGAGCTGTTTTTT.

The J gene is TRBJ1-6, the V gene TRBV6-4; 7 bases are shared with TRBD1. The germline gives CDR1 MRHNA, CDR2 SNTAGT. V shed 5 bases, J shed 7 bases, and the junction held 5 bases outside the gene matches. The CDR3 is 14 residues long. The CDR3 spells CASSTGQKNSPLHF. In nucleotides, the CDR3 is TGTGCCAGCAGTACGGGACAGAAGAATTCACCCCTCCACTTT.

The chain recombines TRBV24-1 with TRBJ2-3, with D possibly being TRBD1 (6 bases). Trimming stripped 4 bases from V and 5 bases from J, with 21 bases between. This CDR3 is built from 17 residues. Germline V CDR1 and CDR2: KGHDR, SFDVKD. This chain's CDR3 is CATSDPVGQLHLDTQYF. The CDR3 nucleotides are TGTGCCACCAGTGACCCTGTAGGACAGTTGCACTTAGATACGCAGTATTTT.

The sample holds many counts of this clone. The chain is built from TRBV6-1 and TRBJ2-2; 8 bases fit TRBD1. The CDR3 runs 16 residues. V was clipped by 1 base and J by 10 bases; unmatched bases: 11. The germline V gene encodes CDR1 MNHNS and CDR2 SASEGT. The CDR3 here is CASSEETGTGPTELFF. CDR3 nucleotide sequence: TGTGCCAGCAGTGAAGAGACCGGGACAGGCCCCACGGAGCTGTTTTTT.

The CDR3 nucleotides read TGTGCCAGCAGTTTCAGTGAAAAACTGTTTTTT. Its protein product is CASSFSEKLFF. The chain joins TRBV28 to TRBJ1-4; no definite D call. Germline-derived CDR1 and CDR2 are MDHEN and SYDVKM. The CDR3 runs to 11 residues. V was shortened by 3 bases and J by 7 bases, with 3 bases between the two germline ends.

CDR3 sequence: CASVRGTQYF. In DNA form, the CDR3 reads TGCGCCAGCGTTAGGGGGACCCAGTACTTC. This sequence joins TRBV23-1 and TRBJ2-5; D might be TRBD1 (5 bases). TRBV23-1 is annotated as an ORF whose role is uncertain. The CDR3 is 10 amino acids. Trimming removed 8 bases from V and 7 bases from J, with 8 bases in between.

The V gene is TRBV5-1, the J gene TRBJ2-1; weak D call: TRBD2 (5 bases). V was shortened by 0 bases and J by 5 bases, with 15 bases between the two germline ends. Per the germline V gene, CDR1 is SGHRS and CDR2 is YFSETQ. CDR3 length: 16 residues. CDR3 bases: TGCGCCAGCAGCTTGGTGGCTAGCCATAATAACAATGAGCAGTTCTTC. Protein sequence: CASSLVASHNNNEQFF.

The V and J genes are TRBV28 and TRBJ2-1, with 8 bases matching TRBD2. V dropped 6 bases and J dropped 4; count of bases not matched to a gene: 20. Germline assignment: CDR1 MDHEN and CDR2 SYDVKM. The CDR3 length is 19 residues. The CDR3 DNA reads as TGTGCCAGCAGCCCTCGTCGAATTGCTGTGAGCGGGAGATACAATGAGCAGTTCTTC. Amino acids: CASSPRRIAVSGRYNEQFF.

The chain employs TRBV12-3 or TRBV12-4 and TRBJ2-1; D gene uncertain. CDR3 length: 11 residues. V was clipped by 6 bases and J by 7 bases, with 7 bases between them. CDR3 protein: CASRRRNEQFF. The CDR3 coding sequence is TGTGCCAGCAGGCGGCGGAATGAGCAGTTCTTC.

In DNA form, the CDR3 reads TGCAGTGCTAGTCGGACAGCACAAGAGACCCAGTACTTC. Translating gives CSASRTAQETQYF. V is TRBV20-1 and J is TRBJ2-5, with D possibly matching TRBD1 (6 bases). The CDR3 is made up of 13 amino acids. Germline-derived CDR1 and CDR2 are DFQATT and SNEGSKA (reference sequence). With 3 bases removed from V and 2 bases from J, the gap between germline ends came to 10 bases.

The chain combines TRBV19 with TRBJ1-2; no firm D call. This CDR3 has 11 residues. Germline assignment: CDR1 LNHDA and CDR2 SQIVND (reference sequence). V lost 8 bases and J 5 bases, leaving 9 bases between the germline ends. CDR3 bases: TGTGCCAGTCGGGAAGGGTATGGCTACACCTTC. It specifies CASREGYGYTF.

J is TRBJ2-5 and V is TRBV7-6, with 7 bases lining up with TRBD2. The CDR3 runs 14 residues. Germline CDR1 and CDR2: SGHVS and FNYEAQ. After removal of 5 bases from V and 5 bases from J, the junction contained 8 bases not matched to a gene. This chain's CDR3 is CASSPRLAQETQYF. For the CDR3, the DNA is TGTGCCAGCAGCCCTAGACTAGCACAGGAGACCCAGTACTTC.

V usage is TRBV4-1 and J usage is TRBJ1-2; 9 nucleotides agree with TRBD1. Unmatched junction bases numbered 10, after V lost 1 base and J lost 7 bases. This CDR3 comprises 16 residues. Per the germline V gene, CDR1 is MGHRA and CDR2 is YSYEKL. The CDR3 coding sequence is TGCGCCAGCAGCCAAGGGTTCACCGGGACAGGGATTGGCTACACCTTC. The encoded protein is CASSQGFTGTGIGYTF.

This chain joins TRBV19 and TRBJ1-1; D might be TRBD1 (5 bases). Deletions cut 6 bases from V and 1 base from J, with 12 bases between. The CDR3 loop spans 14 amino acids. Germline V gives CDR1 LNHDA, CDR2 SQIVND (reference sequence). The CDR3, as DNA: TGTGCCAGTAGGCGGGGGGTACAGAACACTGAAGCTTTCTTT. Translation gives CASRRGVQNTEAFF.

The chain combines TRBV28 with TRBJ2-5, with a weak D call TRBD2 (5 bases). This CDR3 spans 15 amino acids. The germline V gene encodes CDR1 MDHEN and CDR2 SYDVKM. The V and J ends lost 4 bases and 7 bases respectively, with 19 bases between them. CDR3 sequence (DNA): TGTGCCAGCAGTTCACAAGACTATAAAGCCCTGACCCAGTACTTC. Translation gives CASSSQDYKALTQYF.